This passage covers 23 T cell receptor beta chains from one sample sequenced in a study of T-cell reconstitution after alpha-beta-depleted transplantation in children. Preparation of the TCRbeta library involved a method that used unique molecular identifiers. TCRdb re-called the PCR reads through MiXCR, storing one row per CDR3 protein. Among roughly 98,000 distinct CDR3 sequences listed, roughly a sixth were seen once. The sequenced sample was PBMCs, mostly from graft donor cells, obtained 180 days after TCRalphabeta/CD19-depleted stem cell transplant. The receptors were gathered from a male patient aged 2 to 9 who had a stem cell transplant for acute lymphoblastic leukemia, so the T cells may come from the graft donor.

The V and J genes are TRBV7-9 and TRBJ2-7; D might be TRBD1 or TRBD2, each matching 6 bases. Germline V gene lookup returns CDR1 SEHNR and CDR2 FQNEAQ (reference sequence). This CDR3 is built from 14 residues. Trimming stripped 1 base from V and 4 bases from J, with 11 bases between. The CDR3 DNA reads TGTGCCAGCAGCTTAGTAGGGGGGAAGTACGAGCAGTACTTC. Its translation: CASSLVGGKYEQYF.

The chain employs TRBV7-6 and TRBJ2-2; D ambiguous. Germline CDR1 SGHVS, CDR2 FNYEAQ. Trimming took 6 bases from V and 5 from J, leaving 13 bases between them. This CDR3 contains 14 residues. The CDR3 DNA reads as TGTGCCAGCAGGGGTAGCCGTGGAACCGGGGAGCTGTTTTTT. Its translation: CASRGSRGTGELFF.

CDR3 sequence reads: CATGGDTGELFF. In DNA form, the CDR3 reads TGTGCCACGGGGGGGGACACCGGGGAGCTGTTTTTT. The chain carries TRBV24-1 and TRBJ2-2; 7 bases are a match to TRBD2. The CDR3 totals 12 residues. CDR1 is KGHDR, CDR2 SFDVKD, per germline. After removal of 10 bases from V and 3 bases from J, the junction contained 1 base not matched to a gene.

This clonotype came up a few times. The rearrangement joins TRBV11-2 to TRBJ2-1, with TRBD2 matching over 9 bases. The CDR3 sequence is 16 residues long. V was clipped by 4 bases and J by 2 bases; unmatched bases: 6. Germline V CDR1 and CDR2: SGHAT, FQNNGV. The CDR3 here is CASSWPGLAPYNEQFF. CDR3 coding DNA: TGTGCCAGCAGCTGGCCGGGACTAGCTCCCTACAATGAGCAGTTCTTC. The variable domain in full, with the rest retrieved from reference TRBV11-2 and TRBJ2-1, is EAGVAQSPRYKIIEKRQSVAFWCNPISGHATLYWYQQILGQGPKLLIQFQNNGVVDDSQLPKDRFSAERLKGVDSTLKIQPAKLEDSAVYLCASSWPGLAPYNEQFFGPGTRLTVL.

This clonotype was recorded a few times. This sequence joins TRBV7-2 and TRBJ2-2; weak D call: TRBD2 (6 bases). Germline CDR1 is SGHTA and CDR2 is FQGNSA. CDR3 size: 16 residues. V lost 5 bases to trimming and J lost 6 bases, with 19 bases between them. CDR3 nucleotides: TGTGCCAGCAGCACGCACGGGACTTTTATGTCCGGGGAGCTGTTTTTT. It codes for CASSTHGTFMSGELFF.

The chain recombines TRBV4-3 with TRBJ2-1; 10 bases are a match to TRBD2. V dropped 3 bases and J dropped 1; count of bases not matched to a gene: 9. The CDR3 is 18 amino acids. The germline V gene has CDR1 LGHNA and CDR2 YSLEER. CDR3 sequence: CASSQESGGAASYNEQFF. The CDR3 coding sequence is TGCGCCAGCAGCCAGGAGAGCGGGGGGGCGGCGTCCTACAATGAGCAGTTCTTC.

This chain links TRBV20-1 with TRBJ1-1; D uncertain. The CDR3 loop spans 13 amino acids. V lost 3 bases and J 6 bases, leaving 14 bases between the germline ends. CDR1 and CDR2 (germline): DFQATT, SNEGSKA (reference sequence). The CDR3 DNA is TGCAGTGCTAGGCGTTATGGGTGGCCTGAAGCTTTCTTT. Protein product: CSARRYGWPEAFF.

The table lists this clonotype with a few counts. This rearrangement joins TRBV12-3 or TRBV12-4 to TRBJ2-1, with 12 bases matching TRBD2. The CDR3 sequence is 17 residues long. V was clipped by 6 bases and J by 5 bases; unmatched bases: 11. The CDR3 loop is CASRGRTSGARHNEQFF. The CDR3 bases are TGTGCCAGCAGGGGGAGGACTAGCGGGGCCCGACACAATGAGCAGTTCTTC.

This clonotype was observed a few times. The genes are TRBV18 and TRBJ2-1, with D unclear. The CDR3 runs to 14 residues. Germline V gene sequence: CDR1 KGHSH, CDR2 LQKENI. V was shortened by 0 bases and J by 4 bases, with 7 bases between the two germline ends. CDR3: CASSPPAKYNEQFF. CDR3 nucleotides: TGTGCCAGCTCACCACCCGCGAAATACAATGAGCAGTTCTTC.

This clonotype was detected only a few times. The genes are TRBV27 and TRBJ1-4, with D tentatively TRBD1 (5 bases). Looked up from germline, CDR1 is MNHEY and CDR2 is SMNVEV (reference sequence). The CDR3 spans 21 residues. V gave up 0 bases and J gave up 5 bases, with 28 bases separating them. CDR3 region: CASSLSGGRWGLGPKNEKLFF. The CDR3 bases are TGTGCCAGCAGTTTATCGGGGGGTCGGTGGGGCCTCGGGCCGAAAAATGAAAAACTGTTTTTT.

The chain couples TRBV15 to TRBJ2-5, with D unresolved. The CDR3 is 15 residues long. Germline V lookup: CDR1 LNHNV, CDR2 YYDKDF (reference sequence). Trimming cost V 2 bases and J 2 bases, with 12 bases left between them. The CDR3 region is CATSRRTSKQETQYF. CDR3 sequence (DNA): TGTGCCACCAGCAGACGGACCTCTAAACAAGAGACCCAGTACTTC.

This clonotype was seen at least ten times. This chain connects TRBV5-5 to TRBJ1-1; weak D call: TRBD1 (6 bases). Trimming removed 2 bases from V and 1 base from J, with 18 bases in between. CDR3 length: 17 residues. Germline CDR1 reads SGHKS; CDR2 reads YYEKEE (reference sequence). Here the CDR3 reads CASSLYRAQHWNTEAFF. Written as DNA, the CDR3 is TGTGCCAGCAGCTTATACAGGGCGCAACATTGGAACACTGAAGCTTTCTTT. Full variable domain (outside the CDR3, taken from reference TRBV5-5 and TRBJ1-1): DAGVTQSPTHLIKTRGQQVTLRCSPISGHKSVSWYQQVLGQGPQFIFQYYEKEERGRGNFPDRFSARQFPNYSSELNVNALLLGDSALYLCASSLYRAQHWNTEAFFGQGTRLTVV.

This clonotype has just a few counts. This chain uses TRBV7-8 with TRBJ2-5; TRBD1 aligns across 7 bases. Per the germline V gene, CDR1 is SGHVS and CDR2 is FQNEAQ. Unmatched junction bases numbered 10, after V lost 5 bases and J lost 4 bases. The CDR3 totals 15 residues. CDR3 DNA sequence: TGTGCCAGCAGCACGACAGGGTTTGGCGGAGAGACCCAGTACTTC. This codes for CASSTTGFGGETQYF.

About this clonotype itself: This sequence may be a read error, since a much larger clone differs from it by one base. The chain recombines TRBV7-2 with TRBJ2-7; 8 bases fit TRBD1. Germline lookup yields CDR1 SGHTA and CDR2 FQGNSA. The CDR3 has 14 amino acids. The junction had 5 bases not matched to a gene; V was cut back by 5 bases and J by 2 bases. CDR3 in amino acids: CASSPRQGPYEQYF. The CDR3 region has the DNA TGTGCCAGCAGCCCGAGACAGGGGCCCTACGAGCAGTACTTC.

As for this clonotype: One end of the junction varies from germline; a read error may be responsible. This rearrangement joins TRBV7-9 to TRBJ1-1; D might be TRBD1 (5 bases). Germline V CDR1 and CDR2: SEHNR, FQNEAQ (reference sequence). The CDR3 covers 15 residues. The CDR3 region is CASSLAEGLNTKAFF. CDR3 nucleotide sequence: TGTGCCAGCAGCTTAGCGGAGGGGCTGAACACTAAAGCTTTCTTT.

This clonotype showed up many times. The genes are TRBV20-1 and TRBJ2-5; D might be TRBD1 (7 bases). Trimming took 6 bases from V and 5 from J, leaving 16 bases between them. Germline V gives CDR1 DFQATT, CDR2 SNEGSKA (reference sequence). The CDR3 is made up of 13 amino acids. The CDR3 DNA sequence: TGCAGTGCAACGGTACAGGGGAGGGAGACCCAGTACTTC. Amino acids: CSATVQGRETQYF.

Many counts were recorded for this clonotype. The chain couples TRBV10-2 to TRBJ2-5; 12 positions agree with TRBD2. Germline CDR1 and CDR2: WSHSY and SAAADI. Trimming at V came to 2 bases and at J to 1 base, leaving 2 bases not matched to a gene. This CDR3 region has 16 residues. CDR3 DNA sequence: TGCGCCAGCAGTGAGGGACTAGCGGGGTTCCAAGAGACCCAGTACTTC. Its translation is CASSEGLAGFQETQYF.

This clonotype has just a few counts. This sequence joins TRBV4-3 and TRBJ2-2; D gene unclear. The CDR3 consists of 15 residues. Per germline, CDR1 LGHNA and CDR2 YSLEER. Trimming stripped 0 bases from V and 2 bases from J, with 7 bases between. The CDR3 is CASSQDPDNTGELFF. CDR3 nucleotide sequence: TGCGCCAGCAGCCAAGATCCGGACAACACCGGGGAGCTGTTTTTT.

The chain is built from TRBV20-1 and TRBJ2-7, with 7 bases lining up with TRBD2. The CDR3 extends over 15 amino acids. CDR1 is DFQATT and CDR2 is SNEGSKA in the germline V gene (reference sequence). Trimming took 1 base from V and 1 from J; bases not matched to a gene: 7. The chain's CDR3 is CSARVNGGGSYEQYF. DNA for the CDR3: TGCAGTGCTAGAGTGAATGGGGGGGGGTCCTACGAGCAGTACTTC.

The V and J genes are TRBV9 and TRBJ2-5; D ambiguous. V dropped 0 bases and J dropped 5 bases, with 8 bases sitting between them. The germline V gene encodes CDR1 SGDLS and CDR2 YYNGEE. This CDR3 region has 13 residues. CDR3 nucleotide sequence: TGTGCCAGCAGCGTAGACCGTCCGGAGACCCAGTACTTC. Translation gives CASSVDRPETQYF.

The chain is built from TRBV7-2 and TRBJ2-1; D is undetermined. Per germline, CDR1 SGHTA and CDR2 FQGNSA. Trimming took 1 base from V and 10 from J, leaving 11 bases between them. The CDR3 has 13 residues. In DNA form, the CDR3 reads TGTGCCAGCAGCTTAGGCCCCTCGAGAGAGCAGTTCTTC. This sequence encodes CASSLGPSREQFF.

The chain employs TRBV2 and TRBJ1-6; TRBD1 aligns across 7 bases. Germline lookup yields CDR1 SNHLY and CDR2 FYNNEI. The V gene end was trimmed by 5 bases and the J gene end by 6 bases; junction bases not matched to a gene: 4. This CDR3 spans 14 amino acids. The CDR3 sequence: CASSSQGSNSPLHF. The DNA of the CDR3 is TGTGCCAGCAGTTCACAGGGGAGTAATTCACCCCTCCACTTT. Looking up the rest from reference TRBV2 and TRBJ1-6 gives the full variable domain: EPEVTQTPSHQVTQMGQEVILRCVPISNHLYFYWYRQILGQKVEFLVSFYNNEISEKSEIFDDQFSVERPDGSNFTLKIRSTKLEDSAMYFCASSSQGSNSPLHFGNGTRLTVT.

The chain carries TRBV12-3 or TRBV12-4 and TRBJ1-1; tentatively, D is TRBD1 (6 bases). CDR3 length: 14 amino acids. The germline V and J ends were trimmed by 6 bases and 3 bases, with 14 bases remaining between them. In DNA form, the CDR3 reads TGTGCCAGCAGCCTGGGGGCAGGTTACACTGAAGCTTTCTTT. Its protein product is CASSLGAGYTEAFF.